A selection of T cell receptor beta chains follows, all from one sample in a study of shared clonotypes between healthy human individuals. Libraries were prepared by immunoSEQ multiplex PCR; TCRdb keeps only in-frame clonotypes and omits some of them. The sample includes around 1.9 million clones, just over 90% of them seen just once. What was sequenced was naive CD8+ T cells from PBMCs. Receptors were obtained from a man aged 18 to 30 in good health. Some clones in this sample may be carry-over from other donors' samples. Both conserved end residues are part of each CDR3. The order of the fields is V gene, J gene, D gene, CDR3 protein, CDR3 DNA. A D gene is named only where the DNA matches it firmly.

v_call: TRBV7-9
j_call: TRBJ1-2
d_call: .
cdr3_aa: CASSQSNYGYTF
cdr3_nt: TGTGCCAGCAGCCAGAGTAACTATGGCTACACCTTC

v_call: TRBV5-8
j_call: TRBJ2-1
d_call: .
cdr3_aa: CASSLGNEQFF
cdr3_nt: TGTGCCAGCAGCTTGGGCAATGAGCAGTTCTTC

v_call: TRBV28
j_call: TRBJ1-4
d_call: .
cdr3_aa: CASNGRENEKLFF
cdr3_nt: TGTGCCAGCAACGGGCGGGAGAATGAAAAACTGTTTTTT

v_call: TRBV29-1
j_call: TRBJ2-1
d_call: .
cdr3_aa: CSVEDHLLQFF
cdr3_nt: TGCAGCGTTGAAGACCACCTATTACAGTTCTTC

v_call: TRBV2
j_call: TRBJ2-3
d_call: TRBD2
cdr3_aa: CASRGLAGDGTDTQYF
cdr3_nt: TGTGCCAGCAGGGGACTAGCGGGAGATGGGACAGATACGCAGTATTTT

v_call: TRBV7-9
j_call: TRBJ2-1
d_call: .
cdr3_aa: CASNPQQVLSSYNEQFF
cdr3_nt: TGTGCCAGCAACCCACAACAGGTCCTAAGCTCCTACAATGAGCAGTTCTTC

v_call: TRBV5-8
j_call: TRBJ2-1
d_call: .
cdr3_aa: CASSYRSSYNEQFF
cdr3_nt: TGTGCCAGCAGTTACAGGAGCTCCTACAATGAGCAGTTCTTC

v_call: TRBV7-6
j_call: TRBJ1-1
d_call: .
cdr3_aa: CASRQNMNTEAFF
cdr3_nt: TGTGCCAGCAGGCAAAACATGAACACTGAAGCTTTCTTT

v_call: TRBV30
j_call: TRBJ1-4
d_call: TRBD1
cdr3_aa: CAWRPTGAEATNEKLFF
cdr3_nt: TGTGCCTGGCGCCCGACAGGGGCCGAAGCAACTAATGAAAAACTGTTTTTT

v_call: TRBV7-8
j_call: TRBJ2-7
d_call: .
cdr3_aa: CASSLRPGPSYEQYF
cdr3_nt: TGTGCCAGCAGCTTACGACCAGGACCATCCTACGAGCAGTACTTC